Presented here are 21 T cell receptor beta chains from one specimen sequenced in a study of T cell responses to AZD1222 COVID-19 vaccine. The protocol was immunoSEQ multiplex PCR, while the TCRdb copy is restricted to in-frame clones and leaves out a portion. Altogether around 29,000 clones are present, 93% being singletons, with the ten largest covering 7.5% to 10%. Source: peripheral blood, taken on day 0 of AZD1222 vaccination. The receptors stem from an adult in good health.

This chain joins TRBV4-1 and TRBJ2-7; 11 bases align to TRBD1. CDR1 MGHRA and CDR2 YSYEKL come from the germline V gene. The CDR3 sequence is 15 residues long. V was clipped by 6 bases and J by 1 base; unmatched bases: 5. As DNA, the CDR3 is TGCGCCAGCAGACTGGGGACAGGGGGGTCCTACGAGCAGTACTTC. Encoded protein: CASRLGTGGSYEQYF.

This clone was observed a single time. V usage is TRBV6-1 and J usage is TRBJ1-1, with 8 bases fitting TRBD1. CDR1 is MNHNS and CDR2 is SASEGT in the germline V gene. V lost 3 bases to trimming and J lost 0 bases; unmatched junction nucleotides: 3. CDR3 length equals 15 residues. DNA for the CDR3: TGTGCCAGCAGTGAGCAGGGGGCACTGAACACTGAAGCTTTCTTT. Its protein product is CASSEQGALNTEAFF.

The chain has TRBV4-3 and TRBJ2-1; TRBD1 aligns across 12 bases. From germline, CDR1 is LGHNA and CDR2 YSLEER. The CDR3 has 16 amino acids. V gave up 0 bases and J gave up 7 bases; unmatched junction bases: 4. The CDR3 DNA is TGCGCCAGCAGCCAAGATCTGGGACAGGGGGCGAATGAGCAGTTCTTC. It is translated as CASSQDLGQGANEQFF.

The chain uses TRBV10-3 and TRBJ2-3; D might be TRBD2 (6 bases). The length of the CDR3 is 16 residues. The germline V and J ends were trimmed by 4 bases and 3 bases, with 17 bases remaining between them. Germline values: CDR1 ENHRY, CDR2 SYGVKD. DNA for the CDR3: TGTGCCATCAGTGCCGGCGGAGGGTTGAGAACAGATACGCAGTATTTT. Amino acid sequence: CAISAGGGLRTDTQYF.

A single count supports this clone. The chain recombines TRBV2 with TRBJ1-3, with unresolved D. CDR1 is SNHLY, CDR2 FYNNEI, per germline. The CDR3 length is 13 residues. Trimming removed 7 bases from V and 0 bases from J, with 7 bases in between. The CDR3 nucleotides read TGTGCCAGCACCTTGGTCTCTGGAAACACCATATATTTT. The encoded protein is CASTLVSGNTIYF.

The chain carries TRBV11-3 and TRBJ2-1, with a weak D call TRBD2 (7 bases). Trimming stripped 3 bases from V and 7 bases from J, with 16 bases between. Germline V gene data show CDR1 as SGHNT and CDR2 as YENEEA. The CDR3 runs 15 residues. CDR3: CASSLGGRQPNEQFF. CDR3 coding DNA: TGTGCCAGCAGCTTGGGGGGGCGGCAGCCTAATGAGCAGTTCTTC.

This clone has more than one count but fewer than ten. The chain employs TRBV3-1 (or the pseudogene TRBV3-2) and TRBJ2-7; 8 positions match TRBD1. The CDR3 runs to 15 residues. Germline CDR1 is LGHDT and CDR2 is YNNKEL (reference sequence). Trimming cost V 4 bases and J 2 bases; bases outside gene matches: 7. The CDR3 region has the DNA TGTGCCAGCAGCCCCCGGGACAGGTCCCCCTACGAGCAGTACTTC. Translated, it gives CASSPRDRSPYEQYF.

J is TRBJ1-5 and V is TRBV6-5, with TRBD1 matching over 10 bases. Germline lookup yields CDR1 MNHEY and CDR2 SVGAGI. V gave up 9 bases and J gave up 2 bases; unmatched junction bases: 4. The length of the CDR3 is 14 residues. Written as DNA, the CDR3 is TGTGCCAGTTCCGGGACAGGGGGCAATCAGCCCCAGCATTTT. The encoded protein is CASSGTGGNQPQHF.

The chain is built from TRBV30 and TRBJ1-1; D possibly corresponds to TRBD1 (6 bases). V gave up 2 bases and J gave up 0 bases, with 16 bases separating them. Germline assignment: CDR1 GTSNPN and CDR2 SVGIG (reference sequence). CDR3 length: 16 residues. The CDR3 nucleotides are TGTGCCTGGAGTTGGGCACAGGGACCGGTGAACACTGAAGCTTTCTTT. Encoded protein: CAWSWAQGPVNTEAFF.

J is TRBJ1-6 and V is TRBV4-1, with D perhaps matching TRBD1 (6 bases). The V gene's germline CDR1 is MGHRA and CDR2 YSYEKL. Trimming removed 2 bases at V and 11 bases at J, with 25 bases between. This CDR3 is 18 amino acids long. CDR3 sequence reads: CASSQFTPSRSQGTPLHF. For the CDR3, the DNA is TGCGCCAGCAGCCAATTCACTCCGAGCCGAAGCCAGGGGACACCCCTCCACTTT.

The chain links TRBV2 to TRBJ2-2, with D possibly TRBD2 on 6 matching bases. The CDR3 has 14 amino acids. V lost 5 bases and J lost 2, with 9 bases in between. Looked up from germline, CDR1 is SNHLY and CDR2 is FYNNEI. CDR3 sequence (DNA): TGTGCCAGCAGTCGGGAGACAAACACCGGGGAGCTGTTTTTT. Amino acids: CASSRETNTGELFF. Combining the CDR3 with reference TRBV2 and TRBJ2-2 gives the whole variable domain EPEVTQTPSHQVTQMGQEVILRCVPISNHLYFYWYRQILGQKVEFLVSFYNNEISEKSEIFDDQFSVERPDGSNFTLKIRSTKLEDSAMYFCASSRETNTGELFFGEGSRLTVL.

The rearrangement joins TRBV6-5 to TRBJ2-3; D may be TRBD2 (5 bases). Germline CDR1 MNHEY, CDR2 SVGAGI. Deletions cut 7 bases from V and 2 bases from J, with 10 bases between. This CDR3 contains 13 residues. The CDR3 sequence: CASTEANTDTQYF. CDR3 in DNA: TGTGCCAGCACGGAGGCAAACACAGATACGCAGTATTTT.

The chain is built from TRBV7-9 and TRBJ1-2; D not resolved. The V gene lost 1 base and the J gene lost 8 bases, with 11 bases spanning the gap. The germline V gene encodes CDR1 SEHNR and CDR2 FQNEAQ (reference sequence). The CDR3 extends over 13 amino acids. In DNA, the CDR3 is TGTGCCAGCAGCTTAGGGTCCTCCGGGGGCTACACCTTC. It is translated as CASSLGSSGGYTF.

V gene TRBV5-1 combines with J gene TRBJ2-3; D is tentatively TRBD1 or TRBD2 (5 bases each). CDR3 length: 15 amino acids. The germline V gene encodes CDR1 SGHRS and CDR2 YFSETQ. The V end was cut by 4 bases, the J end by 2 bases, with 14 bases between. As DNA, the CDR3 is TGCGCCAGCAGCCCGGGACCGCCCTACACAGATACGCAGTATTTT. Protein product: CASSPGPPYTDTQYF.

CDR3 sequence reads: CSVLGGKTNTEAFF. CDR3 sequence (DNA): TGCAGCGTGCTAGGGGGAAAGACTAACACTGAAGCTTTCTTT. V and J are TRBV29-1 and TRBJ1-1; a weak D match, TRBD1 (6 bases). CDR1 and CDR2 (germline): SQVTM, ANQGSEA. Trimming took 6 bases from V and 2 from J, leaving 16 bases between them. The CDR3 extends over 14 amino acids. Full variable domain (outside the CDR3, taken from reference TRBV29-1 and TRBJ1-1): SAVISQKPSRDICQRGTSLTIQCQVDSQVTMMFWYRQQPGQSLTLIATANQGSEATYESGFVIDKFPISRPNLTFSTLTVSNMSPEDSSIYLCSVLGGKTNTEAFFGQGTRLTVV.

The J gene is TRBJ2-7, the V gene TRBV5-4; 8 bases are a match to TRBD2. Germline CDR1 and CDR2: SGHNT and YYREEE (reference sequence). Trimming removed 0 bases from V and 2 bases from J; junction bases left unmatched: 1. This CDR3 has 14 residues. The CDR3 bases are TGTGCCAGCAGCTTGGGCGGGGGGACCTACGAGCAGTACTTC. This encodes CASSLGGGTYEQYF.

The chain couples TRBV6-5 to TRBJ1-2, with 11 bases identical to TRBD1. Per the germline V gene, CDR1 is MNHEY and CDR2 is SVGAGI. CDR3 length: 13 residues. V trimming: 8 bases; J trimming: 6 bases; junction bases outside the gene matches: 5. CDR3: CASLEDRGHGYTF. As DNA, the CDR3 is TGTGCCAGCCTGGAGGACAGGGGGCATGGCTACACCTTC.

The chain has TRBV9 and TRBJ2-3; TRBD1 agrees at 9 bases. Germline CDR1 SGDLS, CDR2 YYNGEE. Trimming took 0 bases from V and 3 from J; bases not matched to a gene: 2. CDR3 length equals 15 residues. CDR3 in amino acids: CASSVEGQGTDTQYF. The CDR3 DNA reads TGTGCCAGCAGCGTAGAGGGACAGGGTACAGATACGCAGTATTTT.

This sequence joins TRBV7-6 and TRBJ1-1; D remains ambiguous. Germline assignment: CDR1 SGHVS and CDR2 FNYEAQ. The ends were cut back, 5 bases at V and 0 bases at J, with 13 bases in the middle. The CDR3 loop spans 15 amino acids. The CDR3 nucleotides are TGTGCCAGCAGCCGTGGGCCGGGCTTGAACACTGAAGCTTTCTTT. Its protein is CASSRGPGLNTEAFF.

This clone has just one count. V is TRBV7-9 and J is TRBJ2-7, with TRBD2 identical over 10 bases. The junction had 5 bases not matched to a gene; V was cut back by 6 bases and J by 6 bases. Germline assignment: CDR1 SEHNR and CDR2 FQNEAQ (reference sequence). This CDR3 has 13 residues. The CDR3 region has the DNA TGTGCCAGCAGTTCTAGCGGGAGTACCGAGCAGTACTTC. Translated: CASSSSGSTEQYF.

The CDR3 DNA sequence: TGTGCCATCAGTGATGCCGGGACTTTCTCCTACGAGCAGTACTTC. Its protein product is CAISDAGTFSYEQYF. The rearrangement uses TRBV10-3 and TRBJ2-7, with D possibly being TRBD2 (6 bases). Trimming shortened V by 3 bases and J by 0 bases, and 12 bases separated the two germline ends. CDR3 length: 15 amino acids. Germline V gene data show CDR1 as ENHRY and CDR2 as SYGVKD.